This is a list of T cell receptor beta chains from one sample in a study of blood T cells in healthy people across ages. Via MiXCR, TCRdb re-called the 5' RACE reads, giving one row per CDR3 protein. The sample includes around 690,000 distinct CDR3 sequences, under 70% seen only once; the top ten take approximately 37%. The sample taken for sequencing was blood. These receptors were obtained from a man between 60 and 75 years old in good health. Both conserved end residues are part of each CDR3. Fields, in order: V gene, clone size, D gene, J gene, CDR3 DNA, CDR3 protein. D genes are given only for firm matches. The size field is filled for only some rows; it gives once, few, many or a size class.

TRBV11-3	-	-	TRBJ1-2	TGTGCCAGCAGCTTAAGAGCCAGGGGCTCGAAAAAAGCTAACTATGGCTACACCTTC	CASSLRARGSKKANYGYTF
TRBV6-1	-	-	TRBJ1-4	TGTGCCACCGGCCTGGGGGGGGCTAATGAAAAACTGTTTTTT	CATGLGGANEKLFF
TRBV6-6	-	-	TRBJ2-1	TGTGCCAGCAGCGCACAGGGGGGGGATGAGCAGTTCTTC	CASSAQGGDEQFF
TRBV7-8	-	TRBD1	TRBJ1-6	TGTGCCAGCAGCTCCGGGACAGGGTTTAATTCACCCCTCCACTTT	CASSSGTGFNSPLHF
TRBV21-1	-	-	TRBJ2-5	TGTGCCAGCAGCACCCACCGGGGGTACCAAGAGACCCAGTACTTC	CASSTHRGYQETQYF
TRBV6-1	-	TRBD1	TRBJ2-7	TGTGCCAGCAGTGATCGCAGGGGGTCTGACGAGCAGTACTTC	CASSDRRGSDEQYF
TRBV20-1	many	TRBD2	TRBJ2-3	TGCAGTGCTCGTCCGGGACTAGCGGGGGGGCCGAGTCGCGATACGCAGTATTTT	CSARPGLAGGPSRDTQYF
TRBV5-1	-	-	TRBJ2-5	TGCGCCAGCAGCTTCATGGAGGGCGAAGAGACCCAGTACTTC	CASSFMEGEETQYF
TRBV3-1	-	TRBD2	TRBJ2-2	TGTGCCAGCAGCCAAGGGACTAGCGGGGGGACCGGGGAGCTGTTTTTT	CASSQGTSGGTGELFF
TRBV28	-	-	TRBJ1-2	TGTGCCAGCAGCAACTCCGGGACCTATGGCTACACCTTC	CASSNSGTYGYTF
TRBV7-9	-	TRBD1	TRBJ2-1	TGTGCCAGCAGCTGGGGGACAGGGGGCGTGTCGGGTGAGCAGTTCTTC	CASSWGTGGVSGEQFF
TRBV20-1	-	-	TRBJ2-5	TGCAGTGCTAGAGAAGGGGGGGCGGGAGAGACCCAGTACTTC	CSAREGGAGETQYF
TRBV28	-	TRBD2	TRBJ2-3	TGTGCCAGCAGTTTATCTAGCGGGAGCACAGATACGCAGTATTTT	CASSLSSGSTDTQYF
TRBV20-1	-	-	TRBJ1-1	TGCAGTGCTGCACAGGCATATAACACTGAAGCTTTCTTT	CSAAQAYNTEAFF
TRBV7-9	once	-	TRBJ2-7	TGTGCCAGCAGCCCCAGTTCAGTGGGGGCCTCCTACGAGCAGTACTTC	CASSPSSVGASYEQYF
TRBV12-3/TRBV12-4	-	TRBD1	TRBJ1-4	TGTGCCAGCAGTTCCCCAAACAGGGGGTTTGGTGAAAAACTGTTTTTT	CASSSPNRGFGEKLFF
TRBV5-6	-	-	TRBJ2-5	TGTGCCAGCAGCTTGGACAGGAAGCAGTACTTC	CASSLDRKQYF
TRBV5-1	few	-	TRBJ1-2	TGCGCCAGCAGCTTGTGGGGGACTCAGAACTATGGCTACACCTTC	CASSLWGTQNYGYTF